Here is one T cell receptor beta chain with its context. Its antigen is undetermined. These data come from a study of beta chain features in type 1 diabetes. Overall study results and limits: Sequencing the cDNA could make cells with high TCR expression show up more than they should.

Reverse transcribing all isolated RNA meant expressed TCRB transcripts were sequenced. Sequencing was performed with immunoSEQ multiplex PCR; in TCRdb, only in-frame clones are kept and a portion is missing. The table has approximately 170,000 clones, approximately 9% seen once. The CDR3 totals 15 residues. Trimming shortened V by 6 bases and J by 0 bases, and 12 bases separated the two germline ends. The germline V gene has CDR1 MNHNS and CDR2 SASEGT. The sample taken for sequencing was central memory CD4+ T cells from blood. This chain connects TRBV6-1 to TRBJ2-4, with a weak D call TRBD2 (6 bases). The clonotype originates from a young woman in good health. The CDR3 coding sequence is TGTGCCAGCAGGCGGGACTTCCTAGCCAAAAACATTCAGTACTTC. It codes for CASRRDFLAKNIQYF.